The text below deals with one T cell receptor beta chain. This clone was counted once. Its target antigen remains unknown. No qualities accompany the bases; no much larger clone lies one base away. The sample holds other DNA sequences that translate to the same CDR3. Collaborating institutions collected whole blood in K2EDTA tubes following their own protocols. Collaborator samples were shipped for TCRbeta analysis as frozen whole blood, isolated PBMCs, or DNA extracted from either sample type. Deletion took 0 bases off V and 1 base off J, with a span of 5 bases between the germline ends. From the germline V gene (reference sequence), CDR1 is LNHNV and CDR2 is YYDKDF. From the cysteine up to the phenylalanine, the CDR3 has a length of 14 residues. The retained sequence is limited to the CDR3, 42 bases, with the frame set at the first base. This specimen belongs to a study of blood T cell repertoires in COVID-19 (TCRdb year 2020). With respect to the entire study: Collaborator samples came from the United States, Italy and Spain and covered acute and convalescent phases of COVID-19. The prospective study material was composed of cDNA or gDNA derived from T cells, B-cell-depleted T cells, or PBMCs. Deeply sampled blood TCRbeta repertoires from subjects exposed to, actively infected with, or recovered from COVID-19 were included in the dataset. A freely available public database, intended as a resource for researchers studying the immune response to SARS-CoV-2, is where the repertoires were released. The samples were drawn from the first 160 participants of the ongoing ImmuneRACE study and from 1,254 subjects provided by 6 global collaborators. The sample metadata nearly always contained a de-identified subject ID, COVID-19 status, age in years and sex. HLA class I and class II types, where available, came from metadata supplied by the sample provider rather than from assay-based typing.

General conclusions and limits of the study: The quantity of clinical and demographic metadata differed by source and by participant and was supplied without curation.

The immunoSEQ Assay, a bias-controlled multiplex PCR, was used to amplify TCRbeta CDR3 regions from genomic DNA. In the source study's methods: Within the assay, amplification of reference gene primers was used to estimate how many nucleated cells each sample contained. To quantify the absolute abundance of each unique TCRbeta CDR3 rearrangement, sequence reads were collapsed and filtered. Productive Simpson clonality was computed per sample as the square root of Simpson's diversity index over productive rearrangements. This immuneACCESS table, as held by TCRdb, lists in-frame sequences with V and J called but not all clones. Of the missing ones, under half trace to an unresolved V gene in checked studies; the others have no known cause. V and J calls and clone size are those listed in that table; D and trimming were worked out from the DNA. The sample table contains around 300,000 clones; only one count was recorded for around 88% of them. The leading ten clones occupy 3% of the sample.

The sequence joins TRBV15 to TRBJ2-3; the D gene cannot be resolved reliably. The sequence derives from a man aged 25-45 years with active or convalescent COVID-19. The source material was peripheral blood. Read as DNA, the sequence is TGTGCCACCAGCAGAGAAAGAGGCACAGATACGCAGTATTTT. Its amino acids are CATSRERGTDTQYF. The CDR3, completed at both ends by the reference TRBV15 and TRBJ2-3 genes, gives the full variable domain DAMVIQNPRYQVTQFGKPVTLSCSQTLNHNVMYWYQQKSSQAPKLLFHYYDKDFNNEADTPDNFQSRRPNTSFCFLDIRSPGLGDTAMYLCATSRERGTDTQYFGPGTRLTVL.